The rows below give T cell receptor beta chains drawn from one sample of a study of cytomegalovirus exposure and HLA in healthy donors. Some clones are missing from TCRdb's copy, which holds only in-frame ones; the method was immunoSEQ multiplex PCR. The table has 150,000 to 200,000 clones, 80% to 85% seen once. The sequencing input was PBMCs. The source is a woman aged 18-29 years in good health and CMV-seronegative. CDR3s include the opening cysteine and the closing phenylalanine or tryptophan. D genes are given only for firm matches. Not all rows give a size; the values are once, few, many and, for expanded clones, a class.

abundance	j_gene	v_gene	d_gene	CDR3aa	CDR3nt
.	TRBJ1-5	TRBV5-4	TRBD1	CASSYLGQGAAQPQHF	TGTGCCAGCAGCTACCTGGGACAGGGGGCAGCACAGCCCCAGCATTTT
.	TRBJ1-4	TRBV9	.	CASSPPGGGSEKLFF	TGTGCCAGCAGCCCCCCTGGGGGGGGCTCTGAAAAACTGTTTTTT
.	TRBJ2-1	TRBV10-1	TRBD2	CASSGGGLAGRNNEQFF	TGCGCCAGCAGTGGGGGGGGACTAGCGGGGAGAAACAATGAGCAGTTCTTC
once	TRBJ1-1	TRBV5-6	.	CASSSSLGRGGRQTEAFF	TGTGCCAGCAGCTCATCCTTGGGCCGGGGTGGCAGGCAAACTGAAGCTTTCTTT
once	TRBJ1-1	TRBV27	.	CASRTWANTEAFF	TGTGCCAGCAGAACCTGGGCGAACACTGAAGCTTTCTTT
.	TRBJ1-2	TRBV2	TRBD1	CASSGRGHGYTF	TGTGCCAGCAGTGGTAGGGGGCATGGCTACACCTTC
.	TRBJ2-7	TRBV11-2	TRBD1	CASSPGQGGYEQYF	TGTGCCAGCAGCCCGGGACAGGGGGGATACGAGCAGTACTTC
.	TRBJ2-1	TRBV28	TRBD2	CASSHLREGLYNEQFF	TGTGCCAGCAGTCACCTGCGGGAGGGCCTTTACAATGAGCAGTTCTTC
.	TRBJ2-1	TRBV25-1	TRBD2	CASRKPGLGGVYNEQFF	TGTGCCAGCAGAAAACCGGGACTAGGAGGAGTTTACAATGAGCAGTTCTTC
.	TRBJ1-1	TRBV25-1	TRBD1	CASTGGFGGANTEAFF	TGTGCCAGCACAGGGGGTTTCGGGGGGGCGAACACTGAAGCTTTCTTT
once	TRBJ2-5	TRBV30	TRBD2	CAWERENLQTQYF	TGTGCCTGGGAGCGGGAGAATTTACAGACCCAGTACTTC
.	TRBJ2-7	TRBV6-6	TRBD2	CASSYWREGLYEQYF	TGTGCCAGCAGTTATTGGCGGGAGGGCCTCTACGAGCAGTACTTC
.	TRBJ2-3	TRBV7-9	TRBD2	CASSWTSGRGASTDTQYF	TGTGCCAGCAGTTGGACTAGCGGGAGAGGGGCTAGCACAGATACGCAGTATTTT
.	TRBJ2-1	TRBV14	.	CASSQDLGGSEQFF	TGTGCCAGCAGCCAAGATCTGGGGGGTAGTGAGCAGTTCTTC
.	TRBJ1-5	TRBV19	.	CASIVLTYDQPQHF	TGTGCCAGTATTGTACTAACGTATGATCAGCCCCAGCATTTT
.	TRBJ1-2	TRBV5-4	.	CASRTGEDYGYTF	TGTGCCAGCAGAACCGGGGAGGACTATGGCTACACCTTC
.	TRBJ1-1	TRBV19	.	CASSASGGRTEAFF	TGTGCCAGTAGTGCTTCGGGGGGGCGGACTGAAGCTTTCTTT
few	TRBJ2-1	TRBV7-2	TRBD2	CASSLLAGGGNEQFF	TGTGCCAGCAGCTTACTAGCGGGAGGGGGCAATGAGCAGTTCTTC
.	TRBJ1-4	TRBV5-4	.	CASSPGGANEKLFF	TGTGCCAGCAGTCCCGGGGGTGCTAATGAAAAACTGTTTTTT
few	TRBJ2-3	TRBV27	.	CASSLQQASTDTQYF	TGTGCCAGCAGTTTACAACAAGCGAGCACAGATACGCAGTATTTT
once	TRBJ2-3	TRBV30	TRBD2	CAWSALGLADTDTQYF	TGTGCCTGGAGTGCTCTGGGGCTAGCGGACACAGATACGCAGTATTTT
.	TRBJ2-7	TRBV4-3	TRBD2	CASSQDLSSGGQISYEQYF	TGCGCCAGCAGCCAAGATTTGTCTAGCGGGGGGCAAATCTCCTACGAGCAGTACTTC
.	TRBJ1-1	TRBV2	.	CASTGYTEAFF	TGTGCCAGTACAGGTTACACTGAAGCTTTCTTT
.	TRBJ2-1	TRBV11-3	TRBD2	CASSSSLAGGIGNEQFF	TGTGCCAGCAGCTCCTCTCTAGCGGGAGGGATTGGCAATGAGCAGTTCTTC
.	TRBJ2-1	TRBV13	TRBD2	CASSPSPSGYNEQFF	TGTGCCAGCAGCCCCTCTCCTAGCGGCTACAATGAGCAGTTCTTC
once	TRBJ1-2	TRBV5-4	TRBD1	CASSLETGGPNYGYTF	TGTGCCAGCAGCTTGGAGACAGGGGGCCCAAACTATGGCTACACCTTC
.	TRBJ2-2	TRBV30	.	CAWSVGGVNTGELFF	TGTGCCTGGAGTGTAGGGGGAGTGAACACCGGGGAGCTGTTTTTT
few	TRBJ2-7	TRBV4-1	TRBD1	CASSQTGTETYEQYF	TGCGCCAGCAGCCAAACCGGGACAGAGACCTACGAGCAGTACTTC
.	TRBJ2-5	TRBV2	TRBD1	CASKRDRVTETQYF	TGTGCCAGCAAACGAGACAGGGTGACAGAGACCCAGTACTTC